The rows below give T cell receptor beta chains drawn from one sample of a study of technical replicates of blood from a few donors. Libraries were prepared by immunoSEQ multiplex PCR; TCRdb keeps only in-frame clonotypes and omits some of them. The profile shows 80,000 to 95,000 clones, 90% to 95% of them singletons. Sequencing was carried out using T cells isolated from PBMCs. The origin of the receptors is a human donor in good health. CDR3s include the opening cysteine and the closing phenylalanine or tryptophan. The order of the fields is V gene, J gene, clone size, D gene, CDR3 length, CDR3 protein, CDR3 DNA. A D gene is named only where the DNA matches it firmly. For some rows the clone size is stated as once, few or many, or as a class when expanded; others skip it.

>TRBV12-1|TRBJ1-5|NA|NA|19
CASSFAVEGAGGGNQPQHF
TGTGCCAGCAGCTTTGCGGTGGAGGGGGCAGGTGGCGGCAATCAGCCCCAGCATTTT
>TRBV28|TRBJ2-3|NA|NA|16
CASIEIGSGTTDTQYF
TGTGCCAGCATCGAAATAGGGAGCGGTACAACAGATACGCAGTATTTT
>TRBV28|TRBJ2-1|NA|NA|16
CASSSLGLLTYNEQFF
TGTGCCAGCAGTTCCTTGGGACTCCTCACCTACAATGAGCAGTTCTTC
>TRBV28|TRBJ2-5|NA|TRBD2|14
CASGREGRVETQYF
TGTGCCAGCGGACGGGAGGGGAGGGTGGAGACCCAGTACTTC
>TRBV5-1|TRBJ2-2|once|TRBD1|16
CASGPPGQTNTGELFF
TGCGCCAGCGGCCCCCCGGGACAGACGAACACCGGGGAGCTGTTTTTT
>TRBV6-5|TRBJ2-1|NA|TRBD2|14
CASSLAGGHNEQFF
TGTGCCAGCAGTTTAGCGGGGGGCCACAATGAGCAGTTCTTC
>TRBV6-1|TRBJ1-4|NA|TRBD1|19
CASSEMLRGQGGINEKLFF
TGTGCCAGCAGTGAAATGTTGAGGGGACAGGGCGGAATAAATGAAAAACTGTTTTTT
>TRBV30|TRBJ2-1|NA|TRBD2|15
CAWSEKGLASDEQFF
TGTGCCTGGAGTGAAAAAGGACTAGCTTCCGATGAGCAGTTCTTC
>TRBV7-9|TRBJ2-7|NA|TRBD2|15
CASSSGTSGSYEQYF
TGTGCCAGCAGCTCCGGGACTAGCGGGAGCTACGAGCAGTACTTC
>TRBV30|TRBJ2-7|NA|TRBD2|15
CAWSVQGLAVYEQYF
TGTGCCTGGAGTGTACAAGGCCTAGCGGTCTACGAGCAGTACTTC